This entry lists 22 T cell receptor beta chains sequenced from one sample in a study of beta chain features in type 1 diabetes. No cognate antigen is known for these TCRs. Regarding the study as a whole: Researchers report that Type 1 diabetes patients had moderately but significantly shorter TCRB CDR3s across all four CD4+ subsets.

Expressed TCRB transcripts were sequenced because the isolated RNA had all been reverse transcribed beforehand. Sequencing was performed with immunoSEQ multiplex PCR; in TCRdb, only in-frame clones are kept and a portion is missing. The table has roughly 340,000 clones, less than 15% seen once; the top ten hold 0.013% to 0.015%. The specimen was naive CD4+ T cells from blood. These receptors originate from a woman aged 18 to 35 with type 1 diabetes.

This chain joins TRBV7-2 and TRBJ2-5; 12 nucleotides match TRBD2. Germline CDR1 is SGHTA and CDR2 is FQGNSA. With V trimmed by 2 bases and J by 5 bases, 9 bases remained unmatched. This CDR3 has 17 amino acids. The CDR3 DNA follows: TGTGCCAGCAGCTTAATGCTAGCGGGAGGGTTCGGGGAGACCCAGTACTTC. Translated, it gives CASSLMLAGGFGETQYF.

About this clone itself: This same CDR3 is encoded by further DNA sequences in the sample. V usage is TRBV28 and J usage is TRBJ2-7; TRBD1 agrees at 9 bases. This CDR3 contains 15 residues. The junction had 6 bases not matched to a gene; V was cut back by 4 bases and J by 2 bases. Germline CDR1 and CDR2: MDHEN and SYDVKM. CDR3 protein: CASSSPGTGTYEQYF. As DNA, the CDR3 is TGTGCCAGCAGTTCCCCCGGGACAGGGACCTACGAGCAGTACTTC.

This clone was seen a few times. The gene calls are TRBV9 and TRBJ2-1; D is uncertain. V was shortened by 4 bases and J by 10 bases, with 18 bases between the two germline ends. This CDR3 is built from 14 residues. Germline V gene lookup returns CDR1 SGDLS and CDR2 YYNGEE. CDR3: CASSSDTAGREQFF. The CDR3 bases are TGTGCCAGCAGCTCCGACACGGCCGGCAGGGAGCAGTTCTTC.

J is TRBJ1-1 and V is TRBV14, with D maybe TRBD1 (5 bases). The germline V and J ends were trimmed by 4 bases and 3 bases, with 18 bases remaining between them. The CDR3 is 16 amino acids. Germline CDR1 reads SGHDN; CDR2 reads FVKESK. The CDR3 DNA reads as TGTGCCAGCAGCCCCAAAGGGGTGGTAGGTGACACTGAAGCTTTCTTT. Translated: CASSPKGVVGDTEAFF.

The chain joins TRBV4-3 to TRBJ1-5; 9 nucleotides align to TRBD1. V was clipped by 2 bases and J by 5 bases; unmatched bases: 4. Per germline, CDR1 LGHNA and CDR2 YSLEER. This CDR3 has 15 residues. DNA for the CDR3: TGCGCCAGCAGCCAAACCGGGACAGGGTATCAGCCCCAGCATTTT. Protein: CASSQTGTGYQPQHF.

This clone was detected a few times. The chain carries TRBV11-2 and TRBJ2-5; tentative D call: TRBD1 (5 bases). Germline V gene lookup returns CDR1 SGHAT and CDR2 FQNNGV. The V end lost 4 bases, the J end lost 4 bases, and 19 bases lay between the germline ends. This CDR3 is 16 amino acids long. CDR3 in amino acids: CASSSQGAIPGETQYF. Written as DNA, the CDR3 is TGTGCCAGCAGCTCCCAGGGCGCCATCCCTGGAGAGACCCAGTACTTC.

CDR3 nucleotide sequence: TGTGCCAGCAGTTCCCCCGGGAGGATACGGAATGAGCAGTTCTTC. The encoded protein is CASSSPGRIRNEQFF. This chain links TRBV27 with TRBJ2-1, with 7 bases lining up with TRBD2. From germline, CDR1 is MNHEY and CDR2 SMNVEV (reference sequence). Losses at the gene ends were 4 bases for V and 7 bases for J; bases not matched to a gene: 10. The CDR3 consists of 15 residues.

This clone was observed a few times. Here the CDR3 reads CASSQDRGFGSSYEQYF. The DNA of the CDR3 is TGTGCCAGCAGCCAAGATCGGGGATTTGGGTCTTCCTACGAGCAGTACTTC. This sequence joins TRBV14 and TRBJ2-7, with a tentative D call TRBD2 (5 bases). Trimming took 0 bases from V and 1 from J, leaving 16 bases between them. This CDR3 has 17 residues. CDR1 is SGHDN, CDR2 FVKESK, per germline.

This chain links TRBV11-2 with TRBJ2-1; tentative D call: TRBD2 (5 bases). From germline, CDR1 is SGHAT and CDR2 FQNNGV. The germline V and J ends were trimmed by 1 base and 6 bases, with 10 bases remaining between them. The CDR3 runs to 14 residues. For the CDR3, the DNA is TGTGCCAGCAGCTTAGTATCCGGGGTCAATGAGCAGTTCTTC. It specifies CASSLVSGVNEQFF.

Only a few counts were recorded for this clone. The chain uses TRBV5-1 and TRBJ2-2; no clear D gene. The V and J ends lost 0 bases and 7 bases respectively, with 16 bases between them. Germline V gene lookup returns CDR1 SGHRS and CDR2 YFSETQ. The CDR3 covers 16 residues. The DNA for the CDR3 is TGCGCCAGCAGCTTGGCGGCGGCCCCCAGAGGCGGGGAGCTGTTTTTT. Translated, it gives CASSLAAAPRGGELFF.

This rearrangement joins TRBV18 to TRBJ2-1, with 10 bases aligning to TRBD2. Germline-derived CDR1 and CDR2 are KGHSH and LQKENI. V lost 6 bases, J lost 5 bases, and 7 bases stayed unmatched. The CDR3 loop spans 15 amino acids. The CDR3 loop reads CASSPTSGTDNEQFF. Here the CDR3 DNA reads TGTGCCAGCTCGCCCACTAGCGGGACGGACAATGAGCAGTTCTTC. The full variable domain, its missing parts supplied by reference TRBV18 and TRBJ2-1, is NAGVMQNPRHLVRRRGQEARLRCSPMKGHSHVYWYRQLPEEGLKFMVYLQKENIIDESGMPKERFSAEFPKEGPSILRIQQVVRGDSAAYFCASSPTSGTDNEQFFGPGTRLTVL.

The chain uses TRBV10-1 and TRBJ2-7, with 12 bases aligning to TRBD2. The CDR3 loop spans 12 amino acids. V was pared by 11 bases and J by 2 bases, with 1 base of the junction left unmatched. Germline lookup yields CDR1 WNHNN and CDR2 SYGVQD (reference sequence). CDR3 coding DNA: TGCGCCGGGACTAGCGGGCCCTACGAGCAGTACGTC. Translation gives CAGTSGPYEQYV.

This clone was seen more than once but under ten times. J is TRBJ2-2 and V is TRBV28; 8 nucleotides line up with TRBD1. The V gene's germline CDR1 is MDHEN and CDR2 SYDVKM. Germline trimming cut 6 bases from V and 4 bases from J; bases unmatched to any gene: 7. This CDR3 has 15 residues. CDR3 coding DNA: TGTGCCAGCAGAAGCTGGACAGGGCTCACCGGGGAGCTGTTTTTT. Translating it yields CASRSWTGLTGELFF.

This clone was detected only a few times. The rearrangement uses TRBV7-7 and TRBJ2-3, with a tentative D call TRBD1 (5 bases). Germline loops: CDR1 SSHAT, CDR2 FNYEAQ (reference sequence). The CDR3 loop spans 13 amino acids. V dropped 5 bases and J dropped 6 bases, with 12 bases sitting between them. CDR3 coding DNA: TGTGCCAGCAGCCCAGGGCCATGGGATACGCAGTATTTT. Protein product: CASSPGPWDTQYF.

The V and J genes are TRBV7-9 and TRBJ2-7, with a weak D call TRBD1 (5 bases). The CDR3 sequence is 13 residues long. V lost 2 bases, J lost 2 bases, and 7 bases lay in between. Germline-derived CDR1 and CDR2 are SEHNR and FQNEAQ (reference sequence). The CDR3 protein is CASSLMGPYEQYV. CDR3 DNA: TGTGCCAGCAGCTTAATGGGGCCCTACGAGCAGTACGTC.

The gene calls are TRBV30 and TRBJ1-1; D might be TRBD1 (5 bases). Germline V gene sequence: CDR1 GTSNPN, CDR2 SVGIG (reference sequence). V dropped 3 bases and J dropped 1 base, with 15 bases sitting between them. This CDR3 spans 15 amino acids. CDR3 nucleotides: TGTGCCTGGAGGAGGAGTAGACAGACGAACACTGAAGCTTTCTTT. This sequence encodes CAWRRSRQTNTEAFF.

This clone was seen more than once but under ten times. The chain uses TRBV2 and TRBJ2-2; D is perhaps TRBD1 (5 bases). The CDR3 totals 13 residues. The germline gives CDR1 SNHLY, CDR2 FYNNEI. V was cut by 6 bases and J by 5 bases, with 10 bases left in between. CDR3 in amino acids: CASRQAGTGELFF. The CDR3 DNA reads as TGTGCCAGCAGGCAAGCAGGGACCGGGGAGCTGTTTTTT. Based on the CDR3 plus reference TRBV2 and TRBJ2-2, the full variable domain is EPEVTQTPSHQVTQMGQEVILRCVPISNHLYFYWYRQILGQKVEFLVSFYNNEISEKSEIFDDQFSVERPDGSNFTLKIRSTKLEDSAMYFCASRQAGTGELFFGEGSRLTVL.

This clone occurred a few times. The chain uses TRBV27 and TRBJ1-1, with TRBD1 identical over 7 bases. V shed 7 bases and J 0 bases; nucleotides not matched to a gene: 2. This CDR3 has 13 residues. The germline gives CDR1 MNHEY, CDR2 SMNVEV (reference sequence). CDR3 residues: CASNRGLNTEAFF. CDR3 nucleotide sequence: TGTGCCAGCAACAGGGGACTGAACACTGAAGCTTTCTTT.

The V and J genes are TRBV5-1 and TRBJ2-2, with a tentative D call TRBD2 (6 bases). Trimming pared 5 bases from V and 5 bases from J, leaving 13 bases between. Per germline, CDR1 SGHRS and CDR2 YFSETQ. The CDR3 runs 14 residues. The CDR3 loop reads CASRELARTGELFF. CDR3 sequence (DNA): TGCGCCAGCAGAGAGCTAGCGCGAACCGGGGAGCTGTTTTTT.

This clone was found a few times. The V gene is TRBV20-1, the J gene TRBJ2-5; D not resolved. V lost 3 bases, J lost 5 bases, and 7 bases lay in between. Per germline, CDR1 DFQATT and CDR2 SNEGSKA (reference sequence). The CDR3 extends over 11 amino acids. Here the CDR3 reads CSASLRETQYF. CDR3 DNA: TGCAGTGCTAGTCTGAGGGAGACCCAGTACTTC.

V usage is TRBV15 and J usage is TRBJ2-7, with D possibly TRBD1 on 5 matching bases. This CDR3 contains 13 residues. Per germline, CDR1 LNHNV and CDR2 YYDKDF (reference sequence). V lost 8 bases and J 5 bases, leaving 16 bases between the germline ends. The CDR3 sequence is CATRREGAHEQYV. As DNA, the CDR3 is TGTGCCACCCGAAGGGAAGGGGCCCACGAGCAGTACGTC.

This clone was counted only a few times. The rearrangement links TRBV10-3 to TRBJ2-5, with TRBD1 matching 9 bases. The CDR3 loop spans 15 amino acids. CDR1 is ENHRY, CDR2 SYGVKD, per germline. J gave up 4 bases and V 7 bases, and 10 bases lay outside the gene matches. The CDR3 nucleotides read TGTGCCATCAACGACCGGGACAGGGTTTCAGAGACCCAGTACTTC. This sequence encodes CAINDRDRVSETQYF.